This T cell receptor (beta chain) comes out of a study of cytomegalovirus exposure and HLA in healthy donors. Of note for this clone: Its antigen is undetermined. Compared with germline, one end of the junction differs, possibly owing to a read error. Distinct nucleotide sequences in the sample also encode this CDR3.

Using immunoSEQ multiplex PCR, the repertoire was profiled, and TCRdb retains in-frame clones only, with some absent. The sample includes tens of thousands of clones, roughly 96% seen only once; the top ten take over 2%. From germline, CDR1 is SGHNT and CDR2 YYREEE (reference sequence). This CDR3 spans 17 amino acids. Study-level findings and limits: Whilst most TCR sequences proved rare, a subset of public TCRs occurred across many donors.

The source is a man aged 18 to 30 in good health and CMV-seronegative. The gene calls are TRBV5-4 and TRBJ1-2, with D possibly TRBD1 on 6 matching bases. Sequencing input: PBMCs. The DNA of the CDR3 is TGTGCCAGCAGTTTGGGTGGCGGACAGCAGGACATCTATGGCTACACCTTC. The encoded protein is CASSLGGGQQDIYGYTF.